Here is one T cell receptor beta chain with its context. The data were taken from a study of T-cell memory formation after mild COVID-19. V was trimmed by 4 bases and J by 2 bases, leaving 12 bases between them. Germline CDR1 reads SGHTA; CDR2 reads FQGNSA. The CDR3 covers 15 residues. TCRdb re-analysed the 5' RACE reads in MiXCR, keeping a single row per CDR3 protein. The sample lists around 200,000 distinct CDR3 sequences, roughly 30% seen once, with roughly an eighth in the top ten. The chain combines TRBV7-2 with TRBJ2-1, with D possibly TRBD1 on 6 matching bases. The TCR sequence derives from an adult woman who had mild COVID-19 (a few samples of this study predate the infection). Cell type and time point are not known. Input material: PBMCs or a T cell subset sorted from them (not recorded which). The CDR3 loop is CASSSGHGTYNEQFF. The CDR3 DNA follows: TGTGCCAGCAGCTCGGGACACGGGACCTACAATGAGCAGTTCTTC.